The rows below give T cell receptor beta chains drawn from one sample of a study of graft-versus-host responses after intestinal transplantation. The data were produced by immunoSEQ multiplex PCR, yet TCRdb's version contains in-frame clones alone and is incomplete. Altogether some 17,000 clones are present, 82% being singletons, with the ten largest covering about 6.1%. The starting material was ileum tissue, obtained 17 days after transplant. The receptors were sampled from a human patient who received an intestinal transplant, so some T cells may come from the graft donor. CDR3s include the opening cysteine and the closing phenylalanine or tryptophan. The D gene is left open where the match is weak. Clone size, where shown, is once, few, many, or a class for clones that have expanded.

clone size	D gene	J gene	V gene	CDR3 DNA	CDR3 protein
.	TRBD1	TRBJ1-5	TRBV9	TGTGCCAGCAGCGCCCAGGGGGGCCCCAATCAGCCCCAGCATTTT	CASSAQGGPNQPQHF
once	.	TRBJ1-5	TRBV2	TGTGCCAGCAGTGAGGTGGGGGGGAATCAGCCCCAGCATTTT	CASSEVGGNQPQHF
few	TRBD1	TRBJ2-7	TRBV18	TGTGCCAGCTCACCACCGGGGAGGACAGGGATATACGAGCAGTACTTC	CASSPPGRTGIYEQYF
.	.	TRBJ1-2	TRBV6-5	TGTGCCAGCAGCTCCTCGGGGGGGTGGGGCTACACCTTC	CASSSSGGWGYTF
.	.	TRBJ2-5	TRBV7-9	TGTGCCAGCAGCCCAGGGGTTAGCAGAGAGACCCAGTACTTC	CASSPGVSRETQYF
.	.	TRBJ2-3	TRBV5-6	TGTGCCAGCAGCTTTGATCAGGGAACAGATACGCAGTATTTT	CASSFDQGTDTQYF
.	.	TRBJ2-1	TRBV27	TGTGCCAGCAGCCCTATATGGGGACTCCCTCTTGGTGAGCAGTTCTTC	CASSPIWGLPLGEQFF
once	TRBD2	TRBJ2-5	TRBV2	TGTGCCAGCAGTCACATATACATCTCGGGACTAGAAGGGACCCAGTACTTC	CASSHIYISGLEGTQYF
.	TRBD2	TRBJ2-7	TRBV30	TGTGCCTGGAGTATGTTCGGGACTAGCGGGGAGCAGTACTTC	CAWSMFGTSGEQYF
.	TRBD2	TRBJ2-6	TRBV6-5	TGTGCCTCGAGGGAGGGCTCTGGGGCCAACGTCCTGACTTTC	CASREGSGANVLTF
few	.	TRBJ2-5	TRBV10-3	TGTGCCATCAGTGAGAGGGGAGCCCAAGAGACCCAGTACTTC	CAISERGAQETQYF
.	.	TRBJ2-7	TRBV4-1	TGCGCCAGCAGCCAAGTACCCCACGGCCTCTACGAGCAGTACTTC	CASSQVPHGLYEQYF
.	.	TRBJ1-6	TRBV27	TGTGCCAGCAGGGGGGGGCAGGGCCGCAGCTCCTATAATTCACCCCTCCACTTT	CASRGGQGRSSYNSPLHF
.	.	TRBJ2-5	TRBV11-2	TGTGCCAGCAGCGCACGGGTCAGGGAGACCCAGTACTTC	CASSARVRETQYF
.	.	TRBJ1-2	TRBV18	TGTGCCAGCTCACCACTAGGGGTTAGCTATGGCTACACCTTC	CASSPLGVSYGYTF
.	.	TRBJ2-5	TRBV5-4	TGTGCCAGCAGCTTGGGGTTCGTCCAAGAGACCCAGTACTTC	CASSLGFVQETQYF
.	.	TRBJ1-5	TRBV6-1	TGTGCCAGCAGTGAAGGGATAGGGGTGAGCAATCAGCCCCAGCATTTT	CASSEGIGVSNQPQHF
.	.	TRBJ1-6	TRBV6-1	TGTGCCAGCAGTCCAGTGGTGGGAAATTCACCCCTCCACTTT	CASSPVVGNSPLHF
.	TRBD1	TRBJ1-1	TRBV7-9	TGTGCCAGCAGCTTAGCGGTAAGGGGACAGATGAACACTGAAGCTTTCTTT	CASSLAVRGQMNTEAFF
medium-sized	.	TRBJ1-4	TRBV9	TGTGCCAGCAGCCCTGGGGGGGGGAAAGAAAAACTGTTTTTT	CASSPGGGKEKLFF
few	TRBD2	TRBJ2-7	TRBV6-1	TGTGCCAGCAGTGAAGGTTTAGCGGGTACCTACGAGCAGTACTTC	CASSEGLAGTYEQYF
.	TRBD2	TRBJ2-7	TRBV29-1	TGCAGCGTTGAGGTAGCGGGAGAGAAAGGCTACGAGCAGTACTTC	CSVEVAGEKGYEQYF
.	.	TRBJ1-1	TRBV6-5	TGTGCCAGCAGTTACATGCCCTTCGGGGGCACTGAAGCTTTCTTT	CASSYMPFGGTEAFF
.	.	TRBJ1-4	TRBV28	TGTGCCAGCAGTTGGGACTCAACTAATGAAAAACTGTTTTTT	CASSWDSTNEKLFF
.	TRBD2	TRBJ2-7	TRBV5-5	TGTGCCAGCAGCTTGGGTCAGCGGGAGTTCACCTACGAGCAGTACTTC	CASSLGQREFTYEQYF
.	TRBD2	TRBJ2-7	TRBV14	TGTGCCAGCAGCCACCCGGGGCTAGCGGGGACCTACGAGCAGTACTTC	CASSHPGLAGTYEQYF
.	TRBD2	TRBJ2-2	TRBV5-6	TGTGCCAGCAGCTCGCTCGATCGCGGGAGGAACACCGGGGAGCTGTTTTTT	CASSSLDRGRNTGELFF
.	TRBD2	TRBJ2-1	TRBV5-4	TGTGCCAGCAGCCCCTACGGGACTAACTACAATGAGCAGTTCTTC	CASSPYGTNYNEQFF
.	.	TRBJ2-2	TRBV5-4	TGTGCCGCGGGGTTCTGGGGCACCGGGGAGCTGTTTTTT	CAAGFWGTGELFF
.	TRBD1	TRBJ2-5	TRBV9	TGTGCCAGCAGCGAGGGTGCCGGGACAGGGGAGACCCAGTACTTC	CASSEGAGTGETQYF
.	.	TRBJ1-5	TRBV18	TGTGCCAGCTCCCCAGACAATCAGCCCCAGCATTTT	CASSPDNQPQHF
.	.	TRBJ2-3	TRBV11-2	TGTGCCAGCAGCTTCCGGGGGGCCGGCACAGATACGCAGTATTTT	CASSFRGAGTDTQYF
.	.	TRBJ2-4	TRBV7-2	TGTGCCAGCAGCTTAGCAGCAGGGGCTAGAAACATTCAGTACTTC	CASSLAAGARNIQYF
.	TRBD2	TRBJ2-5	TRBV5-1	TGCGCCAGCAGCCCCGGGACTAGCGGGCAAGAGACCCAGTACTTC	CASSPGTSGQETQYF